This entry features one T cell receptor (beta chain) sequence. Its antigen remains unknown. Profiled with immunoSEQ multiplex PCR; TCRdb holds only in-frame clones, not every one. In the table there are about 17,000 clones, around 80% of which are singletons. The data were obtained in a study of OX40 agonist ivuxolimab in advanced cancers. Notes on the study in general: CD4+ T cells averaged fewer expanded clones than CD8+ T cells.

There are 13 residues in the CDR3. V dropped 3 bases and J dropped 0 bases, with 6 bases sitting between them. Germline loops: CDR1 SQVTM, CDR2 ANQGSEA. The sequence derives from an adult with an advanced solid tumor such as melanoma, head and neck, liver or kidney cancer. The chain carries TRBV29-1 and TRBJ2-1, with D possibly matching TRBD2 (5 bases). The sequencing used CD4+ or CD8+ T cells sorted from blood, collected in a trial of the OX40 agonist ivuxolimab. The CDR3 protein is CSVEDSSYNEQFF. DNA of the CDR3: TGCAGCGTTGAGGACTCCTCCTACAATGAGCAGTTCTTC.